The clone carrying this TCR beta chain occurred many times. This record comes from a study of regulatory T cells in long-lasting Graves disease. Time point indicated: newly diagnosed GD, antithyroid drugs for less than 3 months. TCR sequences were obtained from RNA taken from PBMCs. Per germline, CDR1 MNHEY and CDR2 SVGEGT. V lost 2 bases to trimming and J lost 7 bases, with 8 bases between them. The CDR3 loop spans 12 amino acids. TCR beta libraries were built with iRepertoire HTBI primers and Arm-PCR of CDR3 regions. TCRdb re-called the multiplex PCR reads through MiXCR, storing one row per CDR3 protein. Of a few hundred thousand distinct CDR3 sequences listed, approximately 12% are singletons. These sequences were also reported in another study, on T cells in Graves' hyperthyroidism and ophthalmopathy.

The sequence came from a woman younger than 30 with Graves disease. Sequenced material: peripheral blood mononuclear cells (PBMCs), taken at new diagnosis, from a patient treated with antithyroid drugs. The J gene is TRBJ2-5, the V gene TRBV6-2 or TRBV6-3, with D uncertain. In DNA, the CDR3 is TGTGCCAGCAGTTACCAAGCTGGGACCCAGTACTTC. Translated, it gives CASSYQAGTQYF.